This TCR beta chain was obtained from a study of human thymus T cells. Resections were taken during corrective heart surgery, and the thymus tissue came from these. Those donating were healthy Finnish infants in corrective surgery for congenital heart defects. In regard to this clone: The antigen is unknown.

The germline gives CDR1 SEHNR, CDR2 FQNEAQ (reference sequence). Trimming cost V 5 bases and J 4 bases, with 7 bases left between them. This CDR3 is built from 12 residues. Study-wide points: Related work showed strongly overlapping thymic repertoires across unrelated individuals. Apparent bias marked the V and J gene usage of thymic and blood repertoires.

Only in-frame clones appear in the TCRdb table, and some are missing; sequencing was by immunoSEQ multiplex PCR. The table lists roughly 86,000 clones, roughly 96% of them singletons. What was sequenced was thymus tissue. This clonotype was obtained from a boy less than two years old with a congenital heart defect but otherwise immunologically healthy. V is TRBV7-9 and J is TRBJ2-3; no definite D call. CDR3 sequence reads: CASSPESDTQYF. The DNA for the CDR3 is TGTGCCAGCAGCCCCGAATCAGATACGCAGTATTTT.